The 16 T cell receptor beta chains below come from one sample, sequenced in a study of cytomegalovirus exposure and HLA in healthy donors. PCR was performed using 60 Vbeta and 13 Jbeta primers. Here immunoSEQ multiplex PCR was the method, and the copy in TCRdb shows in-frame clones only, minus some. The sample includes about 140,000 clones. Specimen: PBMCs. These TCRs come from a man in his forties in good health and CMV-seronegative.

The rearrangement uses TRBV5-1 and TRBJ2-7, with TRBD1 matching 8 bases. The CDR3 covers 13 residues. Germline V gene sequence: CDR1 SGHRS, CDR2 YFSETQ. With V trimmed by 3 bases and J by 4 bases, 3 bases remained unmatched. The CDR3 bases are TGCGCCAGCAGCTACGGACAGGGTTACGAGCAGTACTTC. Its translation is CASSYGQGYEQYF.

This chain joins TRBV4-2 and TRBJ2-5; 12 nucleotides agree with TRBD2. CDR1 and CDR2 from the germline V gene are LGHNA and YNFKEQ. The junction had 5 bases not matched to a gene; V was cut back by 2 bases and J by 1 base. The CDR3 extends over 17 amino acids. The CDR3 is CASSQSSSGGAQETQYF. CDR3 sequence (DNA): TGTGCCAGCAGCCAATCTTCTAGCGGGGGGGCCCAAGAGACCCAGTACTTC.

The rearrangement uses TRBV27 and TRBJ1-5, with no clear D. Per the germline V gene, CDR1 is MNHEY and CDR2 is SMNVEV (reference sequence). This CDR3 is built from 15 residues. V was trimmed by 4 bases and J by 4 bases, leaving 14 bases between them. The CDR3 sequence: CASSYLNSGNQPQHF. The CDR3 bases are TGTGCCAGCAGTTATCTGAATTCGGGGAATCAGCCCCAGCATTTT.

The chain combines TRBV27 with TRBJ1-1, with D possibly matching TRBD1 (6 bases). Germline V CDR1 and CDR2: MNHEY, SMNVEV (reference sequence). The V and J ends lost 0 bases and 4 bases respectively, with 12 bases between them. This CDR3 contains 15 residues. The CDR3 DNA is TGTGCCAGCAGTTTATCCAAGGGGGGGGGCACTGAAGCTTTCTTT. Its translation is CASSLSKGGGTEAFF.

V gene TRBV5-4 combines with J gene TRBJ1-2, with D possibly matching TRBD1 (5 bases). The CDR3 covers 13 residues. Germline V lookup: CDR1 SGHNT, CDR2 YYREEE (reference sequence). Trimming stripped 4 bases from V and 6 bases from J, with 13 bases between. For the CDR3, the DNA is TGTGCCAGCAGCGCAGGGTCTTGGGATGGCTACACCTTC. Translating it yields CASSAGSWDGYTF.

This CDR3 is CRVAGGNEQFF. The CDR3 DNA reads TGCAGGGTGGCGGGAGGTAATGAGCAGTTCTTC. The chain joins TRBV20-1 to TRBJ2-1; 8 bases line up with TRBD2. This CDR3 region has 11 residues. The germline CDR1 and CDR2 sequences are DFQATT and SNEGSKA (reference sequence).

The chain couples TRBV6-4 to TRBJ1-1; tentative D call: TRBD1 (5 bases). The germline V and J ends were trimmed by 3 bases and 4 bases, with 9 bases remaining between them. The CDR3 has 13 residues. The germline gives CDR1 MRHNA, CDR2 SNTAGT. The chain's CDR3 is CASSEYQGTEAFF. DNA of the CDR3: TGTGCCAGCAGTGAATATCAGGGCACTGAAGCTTTCTTT.

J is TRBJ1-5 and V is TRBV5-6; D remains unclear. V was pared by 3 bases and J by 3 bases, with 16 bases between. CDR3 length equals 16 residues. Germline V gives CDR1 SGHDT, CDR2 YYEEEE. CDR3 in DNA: TGTGCCAGCAGCTCGTTTACACAGTCTAACAATCAGCCCCAGCATTTT. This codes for CASSSFTQSNNQPQHF.

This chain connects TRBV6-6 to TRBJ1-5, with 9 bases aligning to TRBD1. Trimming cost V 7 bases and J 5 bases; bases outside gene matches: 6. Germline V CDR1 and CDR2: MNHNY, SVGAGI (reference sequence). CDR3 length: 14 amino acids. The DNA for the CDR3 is TGTGCCAGCAAGGGACAGGGAGGGGATCAGCCCCAGCATTTT. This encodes CASKGQGGDQPQHF.

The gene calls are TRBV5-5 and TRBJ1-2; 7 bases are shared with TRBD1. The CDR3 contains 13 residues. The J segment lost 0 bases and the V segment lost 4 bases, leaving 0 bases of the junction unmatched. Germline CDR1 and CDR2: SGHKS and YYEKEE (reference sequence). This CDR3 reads CASSDRANYGYTF. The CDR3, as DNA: TGTGCCAGCAGCGACAGGGCTAACTATGGCTACACCTTC.

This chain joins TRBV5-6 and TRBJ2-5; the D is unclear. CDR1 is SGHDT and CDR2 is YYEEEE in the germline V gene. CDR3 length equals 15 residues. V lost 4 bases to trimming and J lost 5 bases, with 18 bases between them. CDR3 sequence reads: CASSQIQHSEETQYF. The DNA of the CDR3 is TGTGCCAGCAGCCAAATCCAACACTCGGAGGAGACCCAGTACTTC.

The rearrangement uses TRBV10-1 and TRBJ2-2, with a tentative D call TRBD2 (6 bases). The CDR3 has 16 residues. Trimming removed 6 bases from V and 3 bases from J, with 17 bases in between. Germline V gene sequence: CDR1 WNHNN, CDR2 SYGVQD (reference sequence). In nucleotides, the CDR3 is TGCGCCAGCAGCCGGGACTCCAACATTCACACCGGGGAGCTGTTTTTT. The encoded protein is CASSRDSNIHTGELFF.

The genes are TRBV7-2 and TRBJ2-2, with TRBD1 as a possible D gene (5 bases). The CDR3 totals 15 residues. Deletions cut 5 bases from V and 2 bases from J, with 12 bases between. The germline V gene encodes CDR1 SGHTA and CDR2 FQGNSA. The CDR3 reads CASSLPQGNTGELFF. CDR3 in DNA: TGTGCCAGCAGCCTTCCTCAGGGAAACACCGGGGAGCTGTTTTTT.

The chain's CDR3 is CASSPRDRGQETQYF. CDR3 coding DNA: TGCGCCAGCAGCCCCCGGGACAGGGGGCAGGAGACCCAGTACTTC. The chain has TRBV5-1 and TRBJ2-5; 12 bases line up with TRBD1. Germline V lookup: CDR1 SGHRS, CDR2 YFSETQ. Trimming took 4 bases from V and 5 from J; bases not matched to a gene: 6. This CDR3 comprises 15 residues.

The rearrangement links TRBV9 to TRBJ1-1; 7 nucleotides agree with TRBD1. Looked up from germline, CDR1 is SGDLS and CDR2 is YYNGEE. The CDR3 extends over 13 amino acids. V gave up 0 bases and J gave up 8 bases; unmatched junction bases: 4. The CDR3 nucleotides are TGTGCCAGCAGCGTAGACGGCAGGGGGGAAGCTTTCTTT. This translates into CASSVDGRGEAFF.

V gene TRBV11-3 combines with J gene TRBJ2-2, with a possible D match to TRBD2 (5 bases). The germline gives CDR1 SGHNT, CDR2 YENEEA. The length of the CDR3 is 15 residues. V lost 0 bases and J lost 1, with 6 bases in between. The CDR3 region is CASSLDRENTGELFF. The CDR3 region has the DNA TGTGCCAGCAGCTTAGATCGGGAGAACACCGGGGAGCTGTTTTTT. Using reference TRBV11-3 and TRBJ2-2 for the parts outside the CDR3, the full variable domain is EAGVVQSPRYKIIEKKQPVAFWCNPISGHNTLYWYLQNLGQGPELLIRYENEEAVDDSQLPKDRFSAERLKGVDSTLKIQPAELGDSAVYLCASSLDRENTGELFFGEGSRLTVL.